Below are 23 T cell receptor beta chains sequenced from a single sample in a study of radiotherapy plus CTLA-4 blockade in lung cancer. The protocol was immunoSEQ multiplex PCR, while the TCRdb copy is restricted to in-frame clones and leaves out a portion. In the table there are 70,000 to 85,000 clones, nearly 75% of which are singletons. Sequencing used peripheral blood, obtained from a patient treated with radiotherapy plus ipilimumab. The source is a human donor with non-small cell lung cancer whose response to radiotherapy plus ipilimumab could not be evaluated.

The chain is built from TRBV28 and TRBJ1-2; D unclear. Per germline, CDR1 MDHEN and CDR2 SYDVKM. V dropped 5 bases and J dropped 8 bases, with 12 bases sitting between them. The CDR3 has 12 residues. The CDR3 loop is CASSPTERGYTF. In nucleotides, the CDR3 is TGTGCCAGCAGTCCGACGGAGCGGGGCTACACCTTC.

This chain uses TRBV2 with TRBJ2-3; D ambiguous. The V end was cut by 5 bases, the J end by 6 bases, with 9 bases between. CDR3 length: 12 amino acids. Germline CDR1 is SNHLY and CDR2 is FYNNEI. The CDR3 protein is CASSYWADTQYF. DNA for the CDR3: TGTGCCAGCAGTTATTGGGCGGATACGCAGTATTTT.

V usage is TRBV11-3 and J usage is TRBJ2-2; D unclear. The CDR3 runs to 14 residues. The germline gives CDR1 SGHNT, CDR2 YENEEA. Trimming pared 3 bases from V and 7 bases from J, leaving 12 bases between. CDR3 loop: CASSFAGLSGELFF. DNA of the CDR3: TGTGCCAGCAGCTTCGCAGGATTGAGCGGGGAGCTGTTTTTT. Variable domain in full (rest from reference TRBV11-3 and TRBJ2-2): EAGVVQSPRYKIIEKKQPVAFWCNPISGHNTLYWYLQNLGQGPELLIRYENEEAVDDSQLPKDRFSAERLKGVDSTLKIQPAELGDSAVYLCASSFAGLSGELFFGEGSRLTVL.

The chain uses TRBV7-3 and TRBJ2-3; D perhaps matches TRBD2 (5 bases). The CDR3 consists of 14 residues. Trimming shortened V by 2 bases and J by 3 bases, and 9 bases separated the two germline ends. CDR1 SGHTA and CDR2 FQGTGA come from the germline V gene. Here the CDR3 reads CASSLSGNTDTQYF. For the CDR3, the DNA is TGTGCCAGCAGCTTATCCGGGAATACAGATACGCAGTATTTT.

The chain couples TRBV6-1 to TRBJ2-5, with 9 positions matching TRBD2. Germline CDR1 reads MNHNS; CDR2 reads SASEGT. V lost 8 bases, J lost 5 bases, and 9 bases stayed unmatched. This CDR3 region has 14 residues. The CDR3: CASGGLAGKETQYF. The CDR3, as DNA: TGTGCCAGCGGCGGGCTAGCGGGGAAGGAGACCCAGTACTTC.

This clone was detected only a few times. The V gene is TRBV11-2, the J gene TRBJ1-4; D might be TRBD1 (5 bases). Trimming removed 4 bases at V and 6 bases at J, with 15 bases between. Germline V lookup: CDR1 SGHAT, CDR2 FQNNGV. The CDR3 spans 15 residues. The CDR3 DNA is TGTGCCAGCAGCTACGACAGTGGCATGTATGAAAAACTGTTTTTT. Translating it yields CASSYDSGMYEKLFF.

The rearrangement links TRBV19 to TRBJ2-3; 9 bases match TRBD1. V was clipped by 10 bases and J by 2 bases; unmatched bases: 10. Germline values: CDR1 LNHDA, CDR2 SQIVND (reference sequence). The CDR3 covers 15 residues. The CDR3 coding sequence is TGTGCCACCCGAGACAGGGGGAACCCCACAGATACGCAGTATTTT. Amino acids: CATRDRGNPTDTQYF.

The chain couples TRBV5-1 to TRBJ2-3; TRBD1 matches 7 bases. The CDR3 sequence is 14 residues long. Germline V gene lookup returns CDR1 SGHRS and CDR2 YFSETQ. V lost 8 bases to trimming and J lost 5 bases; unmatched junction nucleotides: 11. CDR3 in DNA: TGCGCCAGTTACCAGGGGGTGGAGGTAGATACGCAGTATTTT. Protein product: CASYQGVEVDTQYF.

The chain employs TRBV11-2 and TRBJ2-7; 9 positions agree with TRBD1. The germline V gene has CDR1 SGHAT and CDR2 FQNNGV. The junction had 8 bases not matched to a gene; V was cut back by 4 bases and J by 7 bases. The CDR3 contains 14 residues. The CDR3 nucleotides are TGTGCCAGCAGCTCCATGCCGGGACAGGGAGAGCAGTACTTC. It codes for CASSSMPGQGEQYF.

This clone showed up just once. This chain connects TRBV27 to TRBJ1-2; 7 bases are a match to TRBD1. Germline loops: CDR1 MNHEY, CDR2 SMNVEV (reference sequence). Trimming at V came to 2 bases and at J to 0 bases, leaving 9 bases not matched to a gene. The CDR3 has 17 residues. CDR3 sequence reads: CASSLRGPYQSNYGYTF. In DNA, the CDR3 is TGTGCCAGCAGTTTAAGGGGGCCCTATCAGTCTAACTATGGCTACACCTTC.

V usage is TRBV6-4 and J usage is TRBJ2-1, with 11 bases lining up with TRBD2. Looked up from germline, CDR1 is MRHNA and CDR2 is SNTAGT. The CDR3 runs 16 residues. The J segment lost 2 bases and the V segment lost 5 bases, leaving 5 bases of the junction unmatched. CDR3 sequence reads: CASSLIAGGPYNEQFF. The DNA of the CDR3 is TGTGCCAGCAGTCTGATAGCGGGGGGGCCCTACAATGAGCAGTTCTTC.

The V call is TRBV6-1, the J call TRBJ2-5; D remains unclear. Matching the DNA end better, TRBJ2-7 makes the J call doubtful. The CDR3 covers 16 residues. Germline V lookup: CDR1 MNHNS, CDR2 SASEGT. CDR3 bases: TGTGCCAGCAGTGATAGGTCAACAGCCATTTGGGTCGAGCAGTACTTC. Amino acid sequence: CASSDRSTAIWVEQYF.

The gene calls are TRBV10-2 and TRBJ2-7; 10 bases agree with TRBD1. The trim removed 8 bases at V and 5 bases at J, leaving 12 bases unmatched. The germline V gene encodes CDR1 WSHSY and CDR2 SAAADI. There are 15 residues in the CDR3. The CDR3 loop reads CASRSADRGRNEQYF. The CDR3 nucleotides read TGCGCCAGCCGCAGCGCCGACAGGGGGCGAAACGAGCAGTACTTC.

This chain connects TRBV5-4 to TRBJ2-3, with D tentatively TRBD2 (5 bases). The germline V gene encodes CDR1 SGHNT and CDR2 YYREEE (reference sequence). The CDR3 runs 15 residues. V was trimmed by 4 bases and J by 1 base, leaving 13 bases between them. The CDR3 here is CASSPADWGTDTQYF. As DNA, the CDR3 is TGTGCCAGCAGCCCAGCGGATTGGGGCACAGATACGCAGTATTTT.

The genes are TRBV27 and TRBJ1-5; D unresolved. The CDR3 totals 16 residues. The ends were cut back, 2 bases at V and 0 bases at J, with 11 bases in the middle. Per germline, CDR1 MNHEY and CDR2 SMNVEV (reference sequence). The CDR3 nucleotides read TGTGCCAGCAGTTTAGGTACGGAGAATAGCAATCAGCCCCAGCATTTT. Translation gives CASSLGTENSNQPQHF.

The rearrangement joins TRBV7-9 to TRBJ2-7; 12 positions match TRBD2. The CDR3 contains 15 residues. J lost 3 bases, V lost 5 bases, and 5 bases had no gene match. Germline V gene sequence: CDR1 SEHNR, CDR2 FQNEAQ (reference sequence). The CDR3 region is CASSLTSGSIYEQYF. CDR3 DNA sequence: TGTGCCAGCAGCCTGACTAGCGGGAGCATCTACGAGCAGTACTTC.

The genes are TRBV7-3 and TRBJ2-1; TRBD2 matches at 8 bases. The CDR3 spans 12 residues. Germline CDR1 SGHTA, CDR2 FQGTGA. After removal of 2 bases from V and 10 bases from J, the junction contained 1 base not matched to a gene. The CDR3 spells CASSLQRGEQFF. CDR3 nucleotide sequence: TGTGCCAGCAGCTTACAGCGGGGGGAGCAGTTCTTC. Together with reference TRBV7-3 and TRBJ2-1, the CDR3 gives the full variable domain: GAGVSQTPSNKVTEKGKYVELRCDPISGHTALYWYRQSLGQGPEFLIYFQGTGAADDSGLPNDRFFAVRPEGSVSTLKIQRTERGDSAVYLCASSLQRGEQFFGPGTRLTVL.

CDR3 sequence: CASSPDRVRAYEQYF. DNA of the CDR3: TGTGCCAGCAGCCCAGACAGGGTCAGAGCCTACGAGCAGTACTTC. The chain has TRBV5-4 and TRBJ2-7, with 7 bases matching TRBD1. Trimming removed 4 bases from V and 2 bases from J; junction bases left unmatched: 9. From germline, CDR1 is SGHNT and CDR2 YYREEE (reference sequence). The CDR3 spans 15 residues.

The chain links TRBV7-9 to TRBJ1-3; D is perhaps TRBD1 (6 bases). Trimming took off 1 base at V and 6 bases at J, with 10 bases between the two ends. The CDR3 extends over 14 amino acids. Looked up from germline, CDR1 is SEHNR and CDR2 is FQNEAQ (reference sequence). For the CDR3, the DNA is TGTGCCAGCAGCTTAGGACAGGCTTTAAACACCATATATTTT. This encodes CASSLGQALNTIYF.

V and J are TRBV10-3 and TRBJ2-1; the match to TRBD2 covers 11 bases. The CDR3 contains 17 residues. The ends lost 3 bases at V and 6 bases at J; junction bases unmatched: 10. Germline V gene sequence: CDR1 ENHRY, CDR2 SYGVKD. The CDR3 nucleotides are TGTGCCATCAGTGATGGTAGCGGGAGGGCCGGGGGCAATGAGCAGTTCTTC. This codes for CAISDGSGRAGGNEQFF.

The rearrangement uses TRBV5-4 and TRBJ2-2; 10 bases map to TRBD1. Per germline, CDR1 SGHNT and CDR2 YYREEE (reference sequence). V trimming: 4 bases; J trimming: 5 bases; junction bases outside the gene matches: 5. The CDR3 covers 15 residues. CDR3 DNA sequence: TGTGCCAGCAGCCCCGGGACAGGGGATACCGGGGAGCTGTTTTTT. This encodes CASSPGTGDTGELFF.

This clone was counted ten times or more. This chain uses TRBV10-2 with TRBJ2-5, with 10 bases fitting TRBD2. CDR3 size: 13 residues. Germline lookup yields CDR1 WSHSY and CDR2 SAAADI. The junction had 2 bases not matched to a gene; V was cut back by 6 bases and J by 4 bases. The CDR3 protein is CASSIAGGETQYF. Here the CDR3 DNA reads TGCGCCAGCAGCATAGCGGGAGGAGAGACCCAGTACTTC.

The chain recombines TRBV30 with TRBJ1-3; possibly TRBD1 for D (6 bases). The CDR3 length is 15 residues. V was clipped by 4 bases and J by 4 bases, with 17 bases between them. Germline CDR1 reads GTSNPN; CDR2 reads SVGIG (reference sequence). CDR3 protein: CAWINREKGGNTIYF. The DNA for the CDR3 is TGTGCCTGGATAAACAGGGAAAAGGGCGGAAACACCATATATTTT.